The T cell receptor beta chain described here comes from a study of brain T cells in children with intractable seizures. Documented time point: blood from clinic visit 5 months post-surgery; TSC patient then seizure free. The sequenced cases were selected for having the highest brain T cell transcript signatures. Pre-surgery treatment included at least one anti-epileptic drug. As for this clone: As yet, its antigen is unknown.

Trimming cost V 4 bases and J 10 bases; bases outside gene matches: 7. Per the germline V gene, CDR1 is LNHNV and CDR2 is YYDKDF (reference sequence). CDR3 length: 15 amino acids. Study observations and caveats: HCMV serostatus was not known, and viral specificity came from CDR3 similarity only. Pre- and post-surgery blood differed in depth, so pre-surgery absences may be undersampling.

The protocol was immunoSEQ multiplex PCR, while the TCRdb copy is restricted to in-frame clones and leaves out a portion. The sample lists hundreds of thousands of clones; about 93% were seen once. The V call is TRBV15, the J call TRBJ1-6, with 10 nucleotides matching TRBD1. The clonotype comes from a boy under two years old with tuberous sclerosis and intractable seizures. The sequences come from peripheral blood, collected approximately 5 months after surgery. CDR3: CATSTGTGAKSPLHF. Written as DNA, the CDR3 is TGTGCCACCAGCACGGGGACAGGGGCGAAATCACCCCTCCACTTT.